This TCR beta chain comes out of a study of T cell responses to AZD1222 COVID-19 vaccine. Broader study findings: Repertoires were sampled only after the peak T cell response. Clonal diversity was possibly underestimated, and the donors were mostly white British, with more females.

This clone was observed once. Antigen unknown. Profiled with immunoSEQ multiplex PCR; TCRdb holds only in-frame clones, not every one. The sample contains 90,000 to 100,000 clones, 70% to 85% of which appear only once. Second-dose schedules of about 4 or about 12 weeks were combined. V was shortened by 3 bases and J by 4 bases, with 7 bases between the two germline ends. There are 13 residues in the CDR3. Germline-derived CDR1 and CDR2 are SNHLY and FYNNEI. The material was peripheral blood, obtained 28 days after the second AZD1222 dose. The rearrangement links TRBV2 to TRBJ2-1; tentative D call: TRBD1 (5 bases). The sequence derives from an adult who received the AZD1222 COVID-19 vaccine. The CDR3: CASSEGRYNEQFF. The CDR3 DNA is TGTGCCAGCAGTGAGGGGCGGTACAATGAGCAGTTCTTC. Drawing the rest from reference TRBV2 and TRBJ2-1, the complete variable domain is EPEVTQTPSHQVTQMGQEVILRCVPISNHLYFYWYRQILGQKVEFLVSFYNNEISEKSEIFDDQFSVERPDGSNFTLKIRSTKLEDSAMYFCASSEGRYNEQFFGPGTRLTVL.